This TCR beta chain was profiled in a study of control samples from healthy donors and cancer patients. TCRdb's table, derived via immunoSEQ multiplex PCR, lists solely in-frame clones and lacks some. Of about 140,000 clones in the sample, approximately 94% were seen once. The V end lost 0 bases, the J end lost 4 bases, and 16 bases lay between the germline ends. The CDR3 is 16 residues long. CDR1 is SGHRS and CDR2 is YFSETQ in the germline V gene. The TCR comes from a man aged 35 to 55 in good health. The sample taken for sequencing was blood. The V and J genes are TRBV5-1 and TRBJ1-2, with D possibly being TRBD1 (5 bases). CDR3 DNA: TGCGCCAGCAGCTTGGGTTCGGGGGATCCCCTCTATGGCTACACCTTC. Translation gives CASSLGSGDPLYGYTF.